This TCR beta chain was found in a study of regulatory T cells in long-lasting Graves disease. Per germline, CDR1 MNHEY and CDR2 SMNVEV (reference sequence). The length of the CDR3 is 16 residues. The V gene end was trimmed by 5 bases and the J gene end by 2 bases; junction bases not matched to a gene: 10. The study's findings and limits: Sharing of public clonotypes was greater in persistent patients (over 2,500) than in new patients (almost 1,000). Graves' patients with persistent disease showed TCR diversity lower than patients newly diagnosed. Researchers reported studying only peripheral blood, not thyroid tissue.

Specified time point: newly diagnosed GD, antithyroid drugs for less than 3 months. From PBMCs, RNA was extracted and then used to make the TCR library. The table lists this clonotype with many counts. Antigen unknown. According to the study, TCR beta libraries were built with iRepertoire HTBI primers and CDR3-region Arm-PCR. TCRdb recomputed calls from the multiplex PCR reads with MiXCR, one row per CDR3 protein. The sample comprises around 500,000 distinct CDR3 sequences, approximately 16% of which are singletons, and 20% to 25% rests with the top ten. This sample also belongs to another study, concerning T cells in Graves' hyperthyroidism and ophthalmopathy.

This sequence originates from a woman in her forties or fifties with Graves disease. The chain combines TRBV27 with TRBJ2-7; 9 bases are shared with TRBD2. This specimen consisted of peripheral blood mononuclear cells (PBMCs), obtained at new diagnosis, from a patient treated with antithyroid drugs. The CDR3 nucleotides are TGTGCCAGCAGTCCATCTCTAGCGGGGCTACCCTACGAGCAGTACTTC. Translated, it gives CASSPSLAGLPYEQYF.